The 24 T cell receptor beta chains below come from one sample, sequenced in a study of STAT5B mutations in CD4+ large granular lymphocyte leukemia. Data came from immunoSEQ multiplex PCR; TCRdb stores just in-frame clones and leaves some out. The sample consists of more than 30,000 clones, 85% to 90% of them appearing once. The sequencing input was CD4+ T cells from blood buffy coats. The origin of the receptors is a human donor in good health.

The genes are TRBV18 and TRBJ1-2; 8 bases align to TRBD1. V dropped 5 bases and J dropped 6; count of bases not matched to a gene: 8. CDR3 size: 14 residues. Germline V gives CDR1 KGHSH, CDR2 LQKENI. The CDR3, as DNA: TGTGCCAGCTCAACCTCAGGGGGCCAGGATGGCTACACCTTC. This translates into CASSTSGGQDGYTF.

J is TRBJ1-1 and V is TRBV6-1; D is undetermined. The V gene's germline CDR1 is MNHNS and CDR2 SASEGT. V shed 2 bases and J shed 4 bases, with 14 bases lying between them. The CDR3 totals 15 residues. The CDR3 here is CASSETLSGRTEAFF. The CDR3 DNA follows: TGTGCCAGCAGTGAAACCCTGTCGGGTCGCACTGAAGCTTTCTTT.

A note on this clone: This specimen includes other DNA sequences encoding the same CDR3. V is TRBV18 and J is TRBJ2-7, with 7 bases that match TRBD2. The trim removed 6 bases at V and 5 bases at J, leaving 7 bases unmatched. Germline CDR1 is KGHSH and CDR2 is LQKENI. The CDR3 loop spans 13 amino acids. The CDR3, as DNA: TGTGCCAGCTCTCCTTCAGGGAGGGACGAGCAGTACTTC. It encodes CASSPSGRDEQYF.

This chain connects TRBV11-2 to TRBJ1-3; 7 positions agree with TRBD1. Germline CDR1 SGHAT, CDR2 FQNNGV. This CDR3 is 15 amino acids long. V dropped 3 bases and J dropped 3; count of bases not matched to a gene: 5. The DNA of the CDR3 is TGTGCCAGCAGCTTTGACAGGGCCATTGGAAACACCATATATTTT. It translates to CASSFDRAIGNTIYF.

The chain has TRBV11-3 and TRBJ1-4; D may be TRBD1 (5 bases). The germline V and J ends were trimmed by 7 bases and 7 bases, with 16 bases remaining between them. CDR1 is SGHNT, CDR2 YENEEA, per germline. The CDR3 totals 14 residues. The CDR3 DNA reads TGTGCCAGCACCGGGGGATCTAGTGGTGAAAAACTGTTTTTT. Amino acid sequence: CASTGGSSGEKLFF. Drawing the rest from reference TRBV11-3 and TRBJ1-4, the complete variable domain is EAGVVQSPRYKIIEKKQPVAFWCNPISGHNTLYWYLQNLGQGPELLIRYENEEAVDDSQLPKDRFSAERLKGVDSTLKIQPAELGDSAVYLCASTGGSSGEKLFFGSGTQLSVL.

The CDR3 reads CASSPKNSDTQYF. Here the CDR3 DNA reads TGTGCCAGCAGCCCCAAGAACTCAGATACGCAGTATTTT. The chain carries TRBV7-9 and TRBJ2-3; D not certain. CDR1 SEHNR and CDR2 FQNEAQ come from the germline V gene (reference sequence). The CDR3 has 13 amino acids. Deletions cut 5 bases from V and 4 bases from J, with 10 bases between.

The chain joins TRBV6-5 to TRBJ2-7; D might be TRBD2 (5 bases). Per germline, CDR1 MNHEY and CDR2 SVGAGI. The V end was cut by 2 bases, the J end by 2 bases, with 13 bases between. The CDR3 runs 15 residues. CDR3 residues: CASSYPLNGAYEQYF. CDR3 DNA: TGTGCCAGCAGTTACCCATTGAACGGGGCCTACGAGCAGTACTTC.

The chain recombines TRBV19 with TRBJ1-5; D gene ambiguous. CDR3 length equals 14 residues. The germline CDR1 and CDR2 sequences are LNHDA and SQIVND (reference sequence). Trimming took off 10 bases at V and 3 bases at J, with 16 bases between the two ends. CDR3 in amino acids: CATTSTSSNQPQHF. In nucleotides, the CDR3 is TGTGCCACAACCTCGACTTCCTCCAATCAGCCCCAGCATTTT.

This clone is a singleton in its sample. V usage is TRBV10-2 and J usage is TRBJ2-1; TRBD2 aligns across 9 bases. V dropped 0 bases and J dropped 3; count of bases not matched to a gene: 9. The CDR3 runs 18 residues. Germline assignment: CDR1 WSHSY and CDR2 SAAADI. Written as DNA, the CDR3 is TGCGCCAGCAGTGAGTCGACGCGGGGGGGGGATCACTACAATGAGCAGTTCTTC. Protein sequence: CASSESTRGGDHYNEQFF.

This clone was picked up one time. J is TRBJ2-1 and V is TRBV15, with D maybe TRBD1 (5 bases). V gave up 5 bases and J gave up 1 base, with 12 bases separating them. The CDR3 extends over 15 amino acids. Germline CDR1 LNHNV, CDR2 YYDKDF (reference sequence). The CDR3 reads CATSVDIPSYNEQFF. The CDR3 bases are TGTGCCACCAGCGTGGACATTCCTTCCTACAATGAGCAGTTCTTC.

This clone was picked up one time. The V call is TRBV5-4, the J call TRBJ1-2, with 7 bases identical to TRBD1. J was trimmed by 3 bases and V by 0 bases; bases with no gene match: 8. This CDR3 comprises 16 residues. From germline, CDR1 is SGHNT and CDR2 YYREEE (reference sequence). The DNA of the CDR3 is TGTGCCAGCAGCTTGGAGGACAGGTTCACCGACTATGGCTACACCTTC. Translated: CASSLEDRFTDYGYTF.

The CDR3 spells CASWGRVDNEQFF. The CDR3, as DNA: TGTGCCAGCTGGGGAAGGGTCGACAATGAGCAGTTCTTC. The chain links TRBV2 to TRBJ2-1; D is uncertain. The CDR3 consists of 13 residues. The germline V gene encodes CDR1 SNHLY and CDR2 FYNNEI. The V and J ends lost 8 bases and 5 bases respectively, with 13 bases between them.

The chain is built from TRBV4-2 and TRBJ1-2, with D perhaps matching TRBD1 (5 bases). The CDR3 is made up of 17 amino acids. Between the trimmed V and J ends, which lost 2 bases and 6 bases, there was a span of 22 bases. CDR1 and CDR2 (germline): LGHNA, YNFKEQ. The CDR3: CASSQTPEQVGRDGYTF. The CDR3 DNA sequence: TGTGCCAGCAGCCAAACCCCCGAACAGGTTGGGCGAGATGGCTACACCTTC.

The V call is TRBV9, the J call TRBJ1-1; D remains ambiguous. CDR1 and CDR2 (germline): SGDLS, YYNGEE. The CDR3 runs 16 residues. V was cut by 1 base and J by 1 base, with 14 bases left in between. The chain's CDR3 is CASSVTQDTRNTEAFF. The DNA for the CDR3 is TGTGCCAGCAGCGTAACCCAAGACACGAGGAACACTGAAGCTTTCTTT.

The genes are TRBV5-1 and TRBJ1-2, with D possibly being TRBD1 (5 bases). Germline V gene sequence: CDR1 SGHRS, CDR2 YFSETQ. The CDR3 is 15 residues long. The V end lost 0 bases, the J end lost 3 bases, and 12 bases lay between the germline ends. The CDR3 sequence: CASSLGPGKDYGYTF. In nucleotides, the CDR3 is TGCGCCAGCAGCTTGGGTCCAGGGAAAGACTATGGCTACACCTTC.

The chain joins TRBV7-2 to TRBJ2-1; 8 bases align to TRBD2. Germline CDR1 SGHTA, CDR2 FQGNSA. J was trimmed by 2 bases and V by 7 bases; bases with no gene match: 13. The length of the CDR3 is 17 residues. CDR3 region: CASTAGGGGRTYNEQFF. DNA for the CDR3: TGTGCCAGCACCGCTGGGGGGGGCGGGAGGACCTACAATGAGCAGTTCTTC.

The J gene is TRBJ2-7, the V gene TRBV28; 10 nucleotides match TRBD1. The germline gives CDR1 MDHEN, CDR2 SYDVKM. The V gene end was trimmed by 2 bases and the J gene end by 6 bases; junction bases not matched to a gene: 7. The CDR3 has 15 amino acids. CDR3 sequence reads: CASSLPDRGNLEQYF. CDR3 nucleotide sequence: TGTGCCAGCAGTTTACCGGACAGGGGGAACCTCGAGCAGTACTTC. The complete variable domain, with remaining parts taken from reference TRBV28 and TRBJ2-7, reads DVKVTQSSRYLVKRTGEKVFLECVQDMDHENMFWYRQDPGLGLRLIYFSYDVKMKEKGDIPEGYSVSREKKERFSLILESASTNQTSMYLCASSLPDRGNLEQYFGPGTRLTVT.

V and J are TRBV30 and TRBJ2-5; possibly TRBD1 for D (5 bases). This CDR3 region has 14 residues. The germline V and J ends were trimmed by 3 bases and 4 bases, with 15 bases remaining between them. Germline loops: CDR1 GTSNPN, CDR2 SVGIG (reference sequence). This CDR3 is CAWRGLGQGETQYF. The CDR3 DNA reads TGTGCCTGGAGGGGGCTAGGGCAGGGAGAGACCCAGTACTTC.

The V gene is TRBV29-1, the J gene TRBJ2-1; a possible D gene is TRBD2 (6 bases). Germline V gene lookup returns CDR1 SQVTM and CDR2 ANQGSEA. The CDR3 covers 15 residues. The V and J ends lost 6 bases and 1 base respectively, with 16 bases between them. CDR3 coding DNA: TGCAGCGTATCCCCCGGGACTCGGTCCTACAATGAGCAGTTCTTC. Translated: CSVSPGTRSYNEQFF.

As concerns this clone: Other DNA sequences in the sample encode the same CDR3. This chain links TRBV30 with TRBJ1-5; the D gene is possibly TRBD1 (6 bases). Per the germline V gene, CDR1 is GTSNPN and CDR2 is SVGIG (reference sequence). The V and J ends lost 0 bases and 7 bases respectively, with 10 bases between them. CDR3 length: 13 amino acids. The DNA for the CDR3 is TGTGCCTGGAGTGTTACAGGGAGACAGCCCCAGCATTTT. It specifies CAWSVTGRQPQHF.

The chain joins TRBV27 to TRBJ2-7, with D perhaps being TRBD1 or TRBD2 (6 bases each). The germline CDR1 and CDR2 sequences are MNHEY and SMNVEV (reference sequence). Trimming cost V 0 bases and J 5 bases, with 17 bases left between them. This CDR3 is 16 amino acids long. The CDR3 nucleotides are TGTGCCAGCAGTTTATCGAAAGGGGGGCGATGGCACGAGCAGTACTTC. Translation gives CASSLSKGGRWHEQYF.

In this sample, this clone turned up once. The rearrangement joins TRBV5-1 to TRBJ2-1; the D gene could be TRBD1 or TRBD2 (5 bases each). V was cut by 4 bases and J by 0 bases, with 14 bases left in between. Looked up from germline, CDR1 is SGHRS and CDR2 is YFSETQ. The CDR3 runs to 16 residues. CDR3 residues: CASSTDTGGSYNEQFF. The CDR3 DNA reads as TGCGCCAGCAGCACGGACACAGGAGGCTCCTACAATGAGCAGTTCTTC.

The rearrangement joins TRBV19 to TRBJ2-7; 8 nucleotides agree with TRBD1. The germline gives CDR1 LNHDA, CDR2 SQIVND (reference sequence). This CDR3 has 16 residues. Unmatched junction bases numbered 10, after V lost 2 bases and J lost 4 bases. DNA for the CDR3: TGTGCCAGTAGTATAACCCGCGGACAGGGAAAGTACGAGCAGTACTTC. Its translation is CASSITRGQGKYEQYF. The full variable domain, completed using reference TRBV19 and TRBJ2-7, is DGGITQSPKYLFRKEGQNVTLSCEQNLNHDAMYWYRQDPGQGLRLIYYSQIVNDFQKGDIAEGYSVSREKKESFPLTVTSAQKNPTAFYLCASSITRGQGKYEQYFGPGTRLTVT.

The chain combines TRBV19 with TRBJ1-5; 7 bases match TRBD1. CDR1 and CDR2 from the germline V gene are LNHDA and SQIVND (reference sequence). With V trimmed by 4 bases and J by 1 base, 7 bases remained unmatched. CDR3 size: 16 residues. CDR3 DNA sequence: TGTGCCAGTAGTACACGACAGGGTTTAAGCAATCAGCCCCAGCATTTT. Translated, it gives CASSTRQGLSNQPQHF.